The 32 T cell receptor beta chains below come from one sample, sequenced in a study of T cells in Graves' hyperthyroidism and ophthalmopathy. It was RNA transcripts that yielded the amplified TCR beta CDR3 regions. Primed by the HTBI set, a first-round RT-PCR was run on the TCR CDR3. One entry per CDR3 protein results from TCRdb running MiXCR on the multiplex PCR reads. The table lists about 570,000 distinct CDR3 sequences, 11% to 15% of them singletons, with approximately 14% in the top ten. Material for sequencing was blood. The source of these receptors is a woman aged 35 to 49 with Graves' hyperthyroidism.

This clonotype has ten or more counts. The chain is built from TRBV28 and TRBJ2-3, with TRBD1 as a possible D gene (6 bases). The CDR3 is 16 residues long. Trimming cost V 4 bases and J 1 base, with 15 bases left between them. From germline, CDR1 is MDHEN and CDR2 SYDVKM. CDR3 sequence (DNA): TGTGCCAGCAGTTCCCCAGGGGCGGAGGGCACAGATACGCAGTATTTT. It encodes CASSSPGAEGTDTQYF.

This clonotype came up a few times. The germline gene is not matched at one end of the junction; a read error may be the cause. The CDR3 loop reads CAGSLAGAAYNEQFF. The CDR3, as DNA: TGTGCCGGCAGTTTAGCAGGGGCGGCCTACAATGAGCAGTTCTTC. The rearrangement joins TRBV27 to TRBJ2-1, with D tentatively TRBD1 (6 bases). Germline values: CDR1 MNHEY, CDR2 SMNVEV (reference sequence). The CDR3 has 15 amino acids.

This clonotype has at least ten counts. This rearrangement joins TRBV20-1 to TRBJ2-2; 10 bases line up with TRBD2. The CDR3 runs to 16 residues. Germline V gene sequence: CDR1 DFQATT, CDR2 SNEGSKA (reference sequence). With V trimmed by 2 bases and J by 2 bases, 5 bases remained unmatched. CDR3 nucleotide sequence: TGCAGTGCTAGATTAGCGGGAGGCAGTAACACCGGGGAGCTGTTTTTT. Translated: CSARLAGGSNTGELFF.

A word on this clonotype: A read error may explain this, as a much larger clone is one base away. This chain joins TRBV2 and TRBJ1-5; D may be TRBD2 (6 bases). The DNA matches TRBJ2-3 better at its end, which makes the J call doubtful. Germline-derived CDR1 and CDR2 are SNHLY and FYNNEI. The CDR3 totals 15 residues. CDR3 amino acids: CASSGGEYSNQPQYF. CDR3 sequence (DNA): TGTGCCAGCAGTGGGGGGGAGTATAGCAATCAGCCCCAGTATTTT.

This sequence joins TRBV6-1 and TRBJ2-1; 10 positions agree with TRBD2. The CDR3 contains 18 residues. V dropped 5 bases and J dropped 4; count of bases not matched to a gene: 14. Per the germline V gene, CDR1 is MNHNS and CDR2 is SASEGT. The CDR3 reads CASSLAGAGGLPYNEQFF. The CDR3 nucleotides are TGTGCCAGCAGTTTGGCGGGAGCGGGAGGGCTCCCATACAATGAGCAGTTCTTC.

The CDR3 protein is CSATLAGVSEQYF. In nucleotides, the CDR3 is TGCAGTGCCACATTAGCGGGAGTTAGCGAGCAGTACTTC. The rearrangement joins TRBV20-1 to TRBJ2-7, with 9 bases matching TRBD2. The CDR3 spans 13 residues. The germline gives CDR1 DFQATT, CDR2 SNEGSKA (reference sequence). V trimming: 6 bases; J trimming: 6 bases; junction bases outside the gene matches: 9.

This clonotype was picked up many times. The chain is built from TRBV20-1 and TRBJ1-6; perhaps TRBD1 as D (6 bases). CDR3 length: 13 residues. The V gene's germline CDR1 is DFQATT and CDR2 SNEGSKA (reference sequence). The V end lost 6 bases, the J end lost 7 bases, and 13 bases lay between the germline ends. CDR3 nucleotides: TGCAGTGCCACCGGGACATCCAATTCACCCCTCCACTTT. It is translated as CSATGTSNSPLHF.

This clonotype was recorded at least ten times. This chain connects TRBV28 to TRBJ1-5, with 8 bases lining up with TRBD1. The CDR3 is 16 residues long. V trimming: 6 bases; J trimming: 6 bases; junction bases outside the gene matches: 13. Looked up from germline, CDR1 is MDHEN and CDR2 is SYDVKM. In DNA, the CDR3 is TGTGCCAGCAGCGCCGCGGACAGGGCGGTGGGTCAGCCCCAGCATTTT. Its protein product is CASSAADRAVGQPQHF.

This clonotype was seen ten or more times. The chain uses TRBV20-1 and TRBJ2-1, with 9 bases identical to TRBD2. Trimming at V came to 0 bases and at J to 3 bases, leaving 12 bases not matched to a gene. The V gene's germline CDR1 is DFQATT and CDR2 SNEGSKA (reference sequence). The length of the CDR3 is 18 residues. Written as DNA, the CDR3 is TGCAGTGCTAGAGATGGTAGCGGGAGTTCCCACAGCTACAATGAGCAGTTCTTC. Protein: CSARDGSGSSHSYNEQFF.

This clonotype was seen repeatedly, ten times or more. The gene calls are TRBV6-1 and TRBJ2-3; D ambiguous. Per germline, CDR1 MNHNS and CDR2 SASEGT. The CDR3 covers 13 residues. Trimming removed 3 bases from V and 2 bases from J, with 6 bases in between. In DNA, the CDR3 is TGTGCCAGCAGTGATTATGACACAGATACGCAGTATTTT. This gives the protein CASSDYDTDTQYF.

This clonotype was counted many times. The rearrangement links TRBV28 to TRBJ2-7; TRBD1 matches at 9 bases. The length of the CDR3 is 16 residues. Per germline, CDR1 MDHEN and CDR2 SYDVKM. Trimming at V came to 5 bases and at J to 3 bases, leaving 11 bases not matched to a gene. This CDR3 reads CASSPPPGQGYYEQYF. CDR3 DNA sequence: TGTGCCAGCAGTCCCCCCCCGGGACAGGGTTACTACGAGCAGTACTTC. The full variable domain, in which reference TRBV28 and TRBJ2-7 provide the parts outside the CDR3, is DVKVTQSSRYLVKRTGEKVFLECVQDMDHENMFWYRQDPGLGLRLIYFSYDVKMKEKGDIPEGYSVSREKKERFSLILESASTNQTSMYLCASSPPPGQGYYEQYFGPGTRLTVT.

The rearrangement links TRBV4-1 to TRBJ2-5; 13 nucleotides agree with TRBD2. The trim removed 4 bases at V and 2 bases at J, leaving 7 bases unmatched. Germline assignment: CDR1 MGHRA and CDR2 YSYEKL. CDR3 size: 17 residues. Written as DNA, the CDR3 is TGCGCCAGCAGCCCTGGGACTAGCGGGATCTTACAAGAGACCCAGTACTTC. This translates into CASSPGTSGILQETQYF.

This clonotype has just a few counts. This chain joins TRBV7-2 and TRBJ1-5; TRBD1 matches 8 bases. Unmatched junction bases numbered 8, after V lost 5 bases and J lost 5 bases. Germline V lookup: CDR1 SGHTA, CDR2 FQGNSA. CDR3 size: 15 residues. CDR3 region: CASSLRTGRDQPQHF. The CDR3 coding sequence is TGTGCCAGCAGCCTACGGACAGGGAGGGATCAGCCCCAGCATTTT.

The gene calls are TRBV4-1 and TRBJ2-1; 9 bases line up with TRBD2. Germline V gives CDR1 MGHRA, CDR2 YSYEKL. This CDR3 is built from 16 residues. The V segment lost 4 bases and the J segment 2 bases; nucleotides outside the gene matches: 6. In DNA form, the CDR3 reads TGCGCCAGCAGCCCCGGGCTAGCGGGGACCTACAATGAGCAGTTCTTC. Protein: CASSPGLAGTYNEQFF.

This chain links TRBV20-1 with TRBJ2-7; TRBD1 matches 8 bases. Germline values: CDR1 DFQATT, CDR2 SNEGSKA (reference sequence). Trimming took 6 bases from V and 6 from J; bases not matched to a gene: 13. This CDR3 is built from 14 residues. Written as DNA, the CDR3 is TGCAGTGCGAACCCCGGGACAGGTTTCGGCGAGCAGTACTTC. Residues: CSANPGTGFGEQYF.

This clonotype showed up many times. The genes are TRBV7-9 and TRBJ2-3, with D possibly being TRBD2 (5 bases). V gave up 2 bases and J gave up 6 bases, with 15 bases separating them. Germline CDR1 is SEHNR and CDR2 is FQNEAQ (reference sequence). The CDR3 has 15 amino acids. CDR3 bases: TGTGCCAGCAGCTTACATAGCGCGAGGACCGATACGCAGTATTTT. Translation gives CASSLHSARTDTQYF. Variable domain in full (rest from reference TRBV7-9 and TRBJ2-3): DTGVSQNPRHKITKRGQNVTFRCDPISEHNRLYWYRQTLGQGPEFLTYFQNEAQLEKSRLLSDRFSAERPKGSFSTLEIQRTEQGDSAMYLCASSLHSARTDTQYFGPGTRLTVL.

There are many counts of this clonotype. The chain links TRBV6-1 to TRBJ2-3, with 14 bases matching TRBD2. V trimming: 5 bases; J trimming: 3 bases; junction bases outside the gene matches: 10. The CDR3 length is 18 residues. Germline assignment: CDR1 MNHNS and CDR2 SASEGT. Written as DNA, the CDR3 is TGTGCCAGCAGTTTAAGTCAAGGGACTAGCGGGAGTACAGATACGCAGTATTTT. It is translated as CASSLSQGTSGSTDTQYF.

This sequence joins TRBV4-1 and TRBJ1-5; D may be TRBD1 (5 bases). Germline CDR1 is MGHRA and CDR2 is YSYEKL. The CDR3 totals 15 residues. V was shortened by 0 bases and J by 7 bases, with 13 bases between the two germline ends. The CDR3 bases are TGCGCCAGCAGCCAAGAACCGGGGAGGGGACAGCCCCAGCATTTT. Its protein product is CASSQEPGRGQPQHF.

This clonotype was recorded many times. The chain employs TRBV29-1 and TRBJ2-5; TRBD2 matches 9 bases. The CDR3 sequence is 16 residues long. Germline V gene lookup returns CDR1 SQVTM and CDR2 ANQGSEA. Unmatched junction bases numbered 13, after V lost 3 bases and J lost 5 bases. The CDR3 region is CSVESGSGSVRETQYF. The DNA of the CDR3 is TGCAGCGTTGAGTCGGGTAGCGGGAGCGTCCGGGAGACCCAGTACTTC.

This clonotype showed up many times. The CDR3, as DNA: TGTGCCAGCAGATCTCGGGGTGCCACCTACGAGCAGTACTTC. Residues: CASRSRGATYEQYF. The chain employs TRBV28 and TRBJ2-7; possible D gene TRBD2, 5 bases. V was cut by 6 bases and J by 2 bases, with 14 bases left in between. The CDR3 runs to 14 residues. Germline V gene data show CDR1 as MDHEN and CDR2 as SYDVKM.

This clonotype was detected ten times or more. This chain connects TRBV5-1 to TRBJ2-1; tentatively, D is TRBD2 (5 bases). Looked up from germline, CDR1 is SGHRS and CDR2 is YFSETQ. V was cut by 0 bases and J by 4 bases, with 11 bases left in between. The length of the CDR3 is 15 residues. The CDR3 loop is CASSLEGVRYNEQFF. In nucleotides, the CDR3 is TGCGCCAGCAGCTTGGAGGGAGTACGGTACAATGAGCAGTTCTTC.

This clonotype was detected ten times or more. The V call is TRBV9, the J call TRBJ2-1; 9 bases align to TRBD2. There are 16 residues in the CDR3. Unmatched junction bases numbered 12, after V lost 4 bases and J lost 7 bases. Germline V gene sequence: CDR1 SGDLS, CDR2 YYNGEE. The chain's CDR3 is CASSTASGILNNEQFF. The CDR3 DNA is TGTGCCAGCAGCACTGCTAGCGGGATCTTAAATAATGAGCAGTTCTTC.

This clonotype was found many times. CDR3 region: CASRGAGGPGNEQFF. The CDR3 DNA reads TGTGCCAGCCGAGGAGCGGGAGGGCCAGGGAATGAGCAGTTCTTC. This chain links TRBV6-1 with TRBJ2-1, with TRBD2 identical over 10 bases. Trimming took 8 bases from V and 7 from J; bases not matched to a gene: 11. This CDR3 region has 15 residues. Germline V gene lookup returns CDR1 MNHNS and CDR2 SASEGT.

This clonotype has just a few counts. V usage is TRBV19 and J usage is TRBJ2-7; 7 bases match TRBD2. V trimming: 10 bases; J trimming: 0 bases; junction bases outside the gene matches: 9. The length of the CDR3 is 14 residues. The germline V gene has CDR1 LNHDA and CDR2 SQIVND (reference sequence). This chain's CDR3 is CATAASGLSYEQYF. The CDR3 bases are TGTGCCACCGCGGCTAGCGGACTCTCCTACGAGCAGTACTTC.

A remark on this clonotype: Being one base from a much bigger clone, this may be a read error. V and J are TRBV24-1 and TRBJ1-2; D gene uncertain. V was pared by 3 bases and J by 4 bases, with 11 bases between. This CDR3 is built from 14 residues. Looked up from germline, CDR1 is KGHDR and CDR2 is SFDVKD. CDR3 loop: CATSDAQTSYGYTF. DNA for the CDR3: TGTGCCACCAGTGATGCGCAGACGAGCTATGGCTACACCTTC.

V usage is TRBV19 and J usage is TRBJ1-6, with D perhaps matching TRBD1 (6 bases). This CDR3 is built from 14 residues. Trimming took off 6 bases at V and 5 bases at J, with 11 bases between the two ends. Germline V lookup: CDR1 LNHDA, CDR2 SQIVND (reference sequence). The CDR3 coding sequence is TGTGCCAGTAGAACGACAGGAAATAATTCACCCCTCCACTTT. Its translation is CASRTTGNNSPLHF.

A few counts support this clonotype. This CDR3 reads CASSLRDRGMLEQYF. In DNA form, the CDR3 reads TGTGCCAGCAGTCTGAGGGACAGGGGAATGTTGGAGCAGTACTTC. The gene calls are TRBV28 and TRBJ2-7; 10 positions agree with TRBD1. The V gene end was trimmed by 5 bases and the J gene end by 7 bases; junction bases not matched to a gene: 11. Germline CDR1 is MDHEN and CDR2 is SYDVKM. The CDR3 sequence is 15 residues long.

Details on this clonotype: This sequence may be a read error, since a much larger clone differs from it by one base. The chain links TRBV5-4 to TRBJ1-1; a possible D gene is TRBD1 (5 bases). CDR1 and CDR2 (germline): SGHNT, YYREEE (reference sequence). Trimming cost V 4 bases and J 6 bases, with 19 bases left between them. The CDR3 contains 15 residues. In DNA form, the CDR3 reads TGTGCCAGCAGCGGGCCATCGGGGCTCAACGCTGAAGCTTTCTTT. Translated, it gives CASSGPSGLNAEAFF. The whole variable domain, filled in from reference TRBV5-4 and TRBJ1-1, reads ETGVTQSPTHLIKTRGQQVTLRCSSQSGHNTVSWYQQALGQGPQFIFQYYREEENGRGNFPPRFSGLQFPNYSSELNVNALELDDSALYLCASSGPSGLNAEAFFGQGTRLTVV.

This clonotype was counted at least ten times. The chain combines TRBV29-1 with TRBJ1-2; 7 nucleotides align to TRBD1. Germline V gene sequence: CDR1 SQVTM, CDR2 ANQGSEA. After removal of 4 bases from V and 8 bases from J, the junction contained 7 bases not matched to a gene. This CDR3 is built from 12 residues. This CDR3 reads CSVGEGGSGYTF. The DNA for the CDR3 is TGCAGCGTTGGCGAAGGGGGCTCCGGCTACACCTTC.

This clonotype was counted between two and nine times. The chain joins TRBV27 to TRBJ1-6; D gene uncertain. Deletions cut 6 bases from V and 4 bases from J, with 7 bases between. Germline assignment: CDR1 MNHEY and CDR2 SMNVEV (reference sequence). The CDR3 consists of 13 residues. CDR3 DNA: TGTGCCAGCAGCCAAAATTATAATTCACCCCTCCACTTT. Protein: CASSQNYNSPLHF.

The sample holds many counts of this clonotype. The chain recombines TRBV29-1 with TRBJ2-1, with TRBD2 matching over 12 bases. The CDR3 extends over 17 amino acids. The V and J ends lost 0 bases and 6 bases, in that order; junction bases with no gene match: 9. The germline V gene encodes CDR1 SQVTM and CDR2 ANQGSEA. The CDR3 DNA reads TGCAGCGTTGAAGAACTCTCCCTAGCGGGAGGGCCCAATGAGCAGTTCTTC. Its protein product is CSVEELSLAGGPNEQFF.

The chain uses TRBV15 and TRBJ1-1; D may be TRBD1 (6 bases). Germline lookup yields CDR1 LNHNV and CDR2 YYDKDF (reference sequence). V gave up 7 bases and J gave up 1 base, with 10 bases separating them. CDR3 size: 13 residues. For the CDR3, the DNA is TGTGCCACCACCTCCAGGGGGAACACTGAAGCTTTCTTT. Protein sequence: CATTSRGNTEAFF. The full variable domain, with the rest looked up from reference TRBV15 and TRBJ1-1, is DAMVIQNPRYQVTQFGKPVTLSCSQTLNHNVMYWYQQKSSQAPKLLFHYYDKDFNNEADTPDNFQSRRPNTSFCFLDIRSPGLGDTAMYLCATTSRGNTEAFFGQGTRLTVV.